This TCR beta chain came from a study of blood T cells in healthy people across ages. Together with a sample-barcoded 5' primer, a J-beta primer mix was included in a second PCR lasting about 6 to 11 cycles. TCRdb itself ran the 5' RACE reads through MiXCR, one entry per CDR3 protein. This table has 750,000 to 950,000 distinct CDR3 sequences, almost 30% appearing once. This clonotype was counted many times. V lost 0 bases to trimming and J lost 1 base, with 11 bases between them. Germline V gene data show CDR1 as SGHRS and CDR2 as YFSETQ. CDR3 size: 15 residues. These data were likewise used in another study, on T cells of mothers and their children. In that study: In each mother, TCR beta CDR3 reads exceeded 8.5 million; in each child, they numbered 3 million to 3.5 million. Clones that were microchimeric and persistent were not detected among T cells.

This chain uses TRBV5-1 with TRBJ2-7; tentatively, D is TRBD2 (6 bases). The origin of this receptor is a woman aged 40 to 49 in good health. Sequencing was done on a sample of blood. The chain's CDR3 is CASSLVQGGSYEQYF. The CDR3 DNA sequence: TGCGCCAGCAGCTTGGTCCAGGGAGGTTCCTACGAGCAGTACTTC.